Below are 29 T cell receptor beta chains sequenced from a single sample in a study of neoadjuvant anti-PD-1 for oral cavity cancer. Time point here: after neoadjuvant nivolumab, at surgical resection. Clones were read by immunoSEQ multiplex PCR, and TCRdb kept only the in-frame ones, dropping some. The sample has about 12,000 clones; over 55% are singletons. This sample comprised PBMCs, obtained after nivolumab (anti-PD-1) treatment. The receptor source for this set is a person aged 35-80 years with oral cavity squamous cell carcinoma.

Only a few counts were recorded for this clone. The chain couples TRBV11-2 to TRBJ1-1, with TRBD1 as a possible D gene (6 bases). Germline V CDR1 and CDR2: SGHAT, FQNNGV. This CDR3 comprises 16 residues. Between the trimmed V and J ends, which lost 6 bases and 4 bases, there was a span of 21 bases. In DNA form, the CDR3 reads TGTGCCAGCAGATATCTCCGGGGGCGCAGGGGCACTGAAGCTTTCTTT. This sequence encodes CASRYLRGRRGTEAFF.

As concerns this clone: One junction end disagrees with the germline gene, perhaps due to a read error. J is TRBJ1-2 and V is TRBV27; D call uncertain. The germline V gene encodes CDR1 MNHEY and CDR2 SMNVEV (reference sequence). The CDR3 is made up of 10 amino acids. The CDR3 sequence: CASSLGRPSF. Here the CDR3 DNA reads TGTGCCAGCAGTTTAGGTAGGCCTAGCTTC.

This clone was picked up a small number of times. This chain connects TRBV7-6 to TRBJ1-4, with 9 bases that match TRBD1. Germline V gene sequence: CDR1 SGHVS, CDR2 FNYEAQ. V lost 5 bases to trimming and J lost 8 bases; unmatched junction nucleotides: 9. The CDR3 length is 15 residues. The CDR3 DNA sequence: TGTGCCAGCAGCCCCGGGACAGGGATACGCGAAAAACTGTTTTTT. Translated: CASSPGTGIREKLFF.

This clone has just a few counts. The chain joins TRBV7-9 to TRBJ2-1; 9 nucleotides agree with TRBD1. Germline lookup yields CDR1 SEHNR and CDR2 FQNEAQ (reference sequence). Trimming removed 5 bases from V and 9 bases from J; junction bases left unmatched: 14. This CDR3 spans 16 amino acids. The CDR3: CASSTRPGTGTGEQFF. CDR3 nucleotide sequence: TGTGCCAGCAGCACACGTCCCGGGACAGGGACGGGTGAGCAGTTCTTC.

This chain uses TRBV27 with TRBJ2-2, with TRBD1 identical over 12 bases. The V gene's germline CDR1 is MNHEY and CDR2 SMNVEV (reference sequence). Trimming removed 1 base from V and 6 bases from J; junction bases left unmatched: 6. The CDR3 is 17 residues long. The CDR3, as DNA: TGTGCCAGCAGTTTATACTCCGGGACAGGGGGCCCCGGGGAGCTGTTTTTT. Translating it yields CASSLYSGTGGPGELFF.

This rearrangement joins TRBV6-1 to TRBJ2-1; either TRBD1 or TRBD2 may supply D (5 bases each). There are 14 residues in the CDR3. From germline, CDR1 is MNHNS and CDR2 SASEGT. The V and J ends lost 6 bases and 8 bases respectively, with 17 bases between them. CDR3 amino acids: CASSRERGGYEQFF. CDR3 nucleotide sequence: TGTGCCAGCAGCAGGGAGAGGGGTGGGTATGAGCAGTTCTTC.

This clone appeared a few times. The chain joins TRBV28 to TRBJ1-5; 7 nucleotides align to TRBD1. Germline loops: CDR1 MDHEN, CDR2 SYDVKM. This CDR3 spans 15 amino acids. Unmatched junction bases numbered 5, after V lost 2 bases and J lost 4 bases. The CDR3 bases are TGTGCCAGCAGTTTAAGGGCAGGGGGTAATCAGCCCCAGCATTTT. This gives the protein CASSLRAGGNQPQHF.

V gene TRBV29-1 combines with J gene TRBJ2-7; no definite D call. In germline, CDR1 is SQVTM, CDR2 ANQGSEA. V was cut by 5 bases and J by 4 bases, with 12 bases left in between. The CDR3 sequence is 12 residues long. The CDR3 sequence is CSVRQQPYEQYF. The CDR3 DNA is TGCAGCGTTCGGCAGCAACCGTACGAGCAGTACTTC.

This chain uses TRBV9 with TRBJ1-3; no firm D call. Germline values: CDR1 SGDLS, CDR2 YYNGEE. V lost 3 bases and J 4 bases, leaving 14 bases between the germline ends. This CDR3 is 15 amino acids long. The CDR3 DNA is TGTGCCAGCAGCGATGGAATAGATCCGGGAAACACCATATATTTT. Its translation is CASSDGIDPGNTIYF.

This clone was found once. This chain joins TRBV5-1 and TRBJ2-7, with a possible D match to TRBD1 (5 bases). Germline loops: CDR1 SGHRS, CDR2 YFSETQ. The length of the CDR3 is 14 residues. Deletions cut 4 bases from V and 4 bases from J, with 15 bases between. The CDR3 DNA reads TGCGCCAGCAGCCCACTATCCAGGGTTTACGAGCAGTACTTC. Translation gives CASSPLSRVYEQYF.

The CDR3 nucleotides are TGTGCCACGGGGGGCGGCGGGGCCAAAAACATTCAGTACTTC. Its translation is CATGGGGAKNIQYF. J is TRBJ2-4 and V is TRBV27; D is possibly TRBD2 (7 bases). V dropped 10 bases and J dropped 1 base, with 14 bases sitting between them. Germline V CDR1 and CDR2: MNHEY, SMNVEV (reference sequence). The CDR3 contains 14 residues.

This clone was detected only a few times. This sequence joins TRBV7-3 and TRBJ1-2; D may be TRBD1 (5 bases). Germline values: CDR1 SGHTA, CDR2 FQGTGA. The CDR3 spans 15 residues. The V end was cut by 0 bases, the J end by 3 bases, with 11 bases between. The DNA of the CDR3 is TGTGCCAGCAGCTTAACCTCTGGACAAGACTATGGCTACACCTTC. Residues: CASSLTSGQDYGYTF.

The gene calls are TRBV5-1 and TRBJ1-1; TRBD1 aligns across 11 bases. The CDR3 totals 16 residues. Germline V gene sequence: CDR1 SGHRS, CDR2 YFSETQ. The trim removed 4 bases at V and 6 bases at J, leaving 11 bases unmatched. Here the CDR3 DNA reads TGCGCCAGCAGCCCGCGCAGGACAGGGGGCATCTCTGAAGCTTTCTTT. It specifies CASSPRRTGGISEAFF.

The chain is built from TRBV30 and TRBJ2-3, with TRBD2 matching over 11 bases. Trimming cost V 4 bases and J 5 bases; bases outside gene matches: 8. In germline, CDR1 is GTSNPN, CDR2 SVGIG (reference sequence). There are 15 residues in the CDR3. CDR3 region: CAWNKLAGVVDTQYF. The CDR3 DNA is TGTGCCTGGAACAAACTAGCGGGGGTTGTAGATACGCAGTATTTT.

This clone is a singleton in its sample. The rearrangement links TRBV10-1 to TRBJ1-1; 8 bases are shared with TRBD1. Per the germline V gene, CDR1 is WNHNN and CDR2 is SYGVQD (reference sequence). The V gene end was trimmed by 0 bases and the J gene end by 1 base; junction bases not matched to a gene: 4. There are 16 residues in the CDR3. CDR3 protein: CASSESRTGRNTEAFF. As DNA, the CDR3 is TGCGCCAGCAGTGAGTCACGGACAGGGCGGAACACTGAAGCTTTCTTT.

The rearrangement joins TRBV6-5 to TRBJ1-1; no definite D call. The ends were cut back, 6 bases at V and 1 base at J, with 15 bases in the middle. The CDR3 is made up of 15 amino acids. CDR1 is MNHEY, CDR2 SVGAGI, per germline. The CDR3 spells CASSRTPGSNTEAFF. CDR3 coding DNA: TGTGCCAGCAGCCGGACCCCGGGGTCGAACACTGAAGCTTTCTTT.

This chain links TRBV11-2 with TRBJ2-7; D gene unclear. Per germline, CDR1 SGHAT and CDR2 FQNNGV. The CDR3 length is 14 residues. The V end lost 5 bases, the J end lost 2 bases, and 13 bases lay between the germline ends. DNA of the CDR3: TGTGCCAGCAGCCATCCTGGGAAGCCCTACGAGCAGTACTTC. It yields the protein CASSHPGKPYEQYF.

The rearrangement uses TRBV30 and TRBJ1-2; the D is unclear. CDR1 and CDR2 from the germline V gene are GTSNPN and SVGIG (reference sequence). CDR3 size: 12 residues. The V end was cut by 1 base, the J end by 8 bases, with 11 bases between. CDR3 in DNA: TGTGCCTGGAGTGCCACCATACACGGCTACACCTTC. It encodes CAWSATIHGYTF.

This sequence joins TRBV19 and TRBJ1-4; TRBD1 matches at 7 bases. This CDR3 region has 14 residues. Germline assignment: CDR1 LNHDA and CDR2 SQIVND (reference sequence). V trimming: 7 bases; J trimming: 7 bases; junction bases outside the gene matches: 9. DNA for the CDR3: TGTGCCAGTACCAACCGGGACAGACCTGAAAAACTGTTTTTT. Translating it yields CASTNRDRPEKLFF. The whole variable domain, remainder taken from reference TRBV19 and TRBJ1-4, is DGGITQSPKYLFRKEGQNVTLSCEQNLNHDAMYWYRQDPGQGLRLIYYSQIVNDFQKGDIAEGYSVSREKKESFPLTVTSAQKNPTAFYLCASTNRDRPEKLFFGSGTQLSVL.

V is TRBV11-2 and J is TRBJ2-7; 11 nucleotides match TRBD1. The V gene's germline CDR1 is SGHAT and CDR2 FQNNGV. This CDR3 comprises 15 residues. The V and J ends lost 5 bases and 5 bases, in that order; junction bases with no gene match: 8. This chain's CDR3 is CASSPWGQGVNEQYF. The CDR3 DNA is TGTGCCAGCAGCCCGTGGGGACAGGGGGTCAACGAGCAGTACTTC.

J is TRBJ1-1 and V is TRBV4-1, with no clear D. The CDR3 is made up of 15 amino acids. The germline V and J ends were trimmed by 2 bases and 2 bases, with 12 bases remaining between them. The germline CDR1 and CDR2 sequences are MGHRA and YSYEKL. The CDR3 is CASSQFGYSNTEAFF. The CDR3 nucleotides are TGCGCCAGCAGCCAATTTGGGTACAGCAACACTGAAGCTTTCTTT.

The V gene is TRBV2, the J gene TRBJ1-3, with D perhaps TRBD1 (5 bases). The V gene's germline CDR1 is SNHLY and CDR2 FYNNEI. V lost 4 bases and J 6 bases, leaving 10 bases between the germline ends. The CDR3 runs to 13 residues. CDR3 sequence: CASSVVRENTIYF. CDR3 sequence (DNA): TGTGCCAGCAGTGTCGTCAGGGAAAACACCATATATTTT.

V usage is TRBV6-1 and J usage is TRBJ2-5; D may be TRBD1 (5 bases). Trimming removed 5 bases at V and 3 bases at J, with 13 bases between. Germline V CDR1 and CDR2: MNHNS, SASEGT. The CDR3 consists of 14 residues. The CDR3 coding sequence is TGTGCCAGCAGTACTGGACAAGAGGAAGAGACCCAGTACTTC. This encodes CASSTGQEEETQYF.

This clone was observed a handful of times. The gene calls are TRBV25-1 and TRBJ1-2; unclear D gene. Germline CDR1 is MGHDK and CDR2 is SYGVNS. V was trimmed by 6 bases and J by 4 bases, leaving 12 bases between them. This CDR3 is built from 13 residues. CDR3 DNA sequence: TGTGCCAGCAGCACTCCCGAGGGCTATGGCTACACCTTC. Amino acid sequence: CASSTPEGYGYTF.

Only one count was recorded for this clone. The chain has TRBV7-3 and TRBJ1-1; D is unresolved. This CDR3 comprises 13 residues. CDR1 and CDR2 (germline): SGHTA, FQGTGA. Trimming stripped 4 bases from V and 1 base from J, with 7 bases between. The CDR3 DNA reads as TGTGCCAGCAGCTCGCAGGCGAACACTGAAGCTTTCTTT. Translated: CASSSQANTEAFF.

CDR3 coding DNA: TGTGCCAGCAGCCAAGGTCCGGATAGCACAGATACGCAGTATTTT. This gives the protein CASSQGPDSTDTQYF. The chain links TRBV4-2 to TRBJ2-3; no definite D call. The germline V and J ends were trimmed by 1 base and 0 bases, with 8 bases remaining between them. The germline V gene has CDR1 LGHNA and CDR2 YNFKEQ. The CDR3 totals 15 residues.

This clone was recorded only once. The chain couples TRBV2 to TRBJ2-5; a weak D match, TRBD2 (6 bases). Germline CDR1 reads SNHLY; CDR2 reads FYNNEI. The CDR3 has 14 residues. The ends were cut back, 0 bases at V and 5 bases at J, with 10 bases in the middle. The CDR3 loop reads CASSEARSGETQYF. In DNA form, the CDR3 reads TGTGCCAGCAGTGAAGCACGGAGCGGGGAGACCCAGTACTTC.

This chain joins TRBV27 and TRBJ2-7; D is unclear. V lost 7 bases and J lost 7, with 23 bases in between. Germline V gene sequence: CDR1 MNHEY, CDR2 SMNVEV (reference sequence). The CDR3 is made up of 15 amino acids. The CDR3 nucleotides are TGTGCCAGCACTACTTACGGCGGCGGCTTGGGGGAGCAGTACTTC. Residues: CASTTYGGGLGEQYF.

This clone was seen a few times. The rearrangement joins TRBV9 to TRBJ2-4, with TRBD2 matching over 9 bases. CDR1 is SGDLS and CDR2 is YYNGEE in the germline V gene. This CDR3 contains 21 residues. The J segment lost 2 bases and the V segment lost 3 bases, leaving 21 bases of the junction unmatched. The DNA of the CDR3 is TGTGCCAGCAGCGGCCCCTTCGCAGGACTGGGAGCGGGGGGTCCCAAAAACATTCAGTACTTC. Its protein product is CASSGPFAGLGAGGPKNIQYF.